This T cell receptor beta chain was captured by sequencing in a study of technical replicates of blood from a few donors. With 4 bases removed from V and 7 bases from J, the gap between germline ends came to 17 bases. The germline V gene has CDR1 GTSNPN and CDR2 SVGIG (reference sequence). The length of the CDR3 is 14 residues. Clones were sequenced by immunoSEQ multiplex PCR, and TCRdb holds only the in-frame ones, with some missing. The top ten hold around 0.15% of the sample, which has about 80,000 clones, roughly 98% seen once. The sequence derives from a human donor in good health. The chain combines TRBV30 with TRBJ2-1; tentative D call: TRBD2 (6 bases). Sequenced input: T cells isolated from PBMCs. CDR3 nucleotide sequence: TGTGCCTGGACCCCGAGGGACTCGGGGAATGAGCAGTTCTTC. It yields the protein CAWTPRDSGNEQFF.